What follows describes a single TCR beta chain. This clonotype showed up just a few times. Its recognized antigen is unknown. The input lacks base qualities; no much larger clone sits a single base away. The CDR3 measures 14 amino acids from cysteine to phenylalanine. Left in the record is the CDR3 DNA by itself, 42 bases read in frame from the first base. The junction shows trimming of 5 bases on V and 8 bases on J, and the gene matches do not reach 9 bases of it. The germline V gene specifies MGHRA as CDR1 and YSYEKL as CDR2. The instrument given in TCRdb is Illumina NovaSeq 6000. cDNA libraries for TCRalpha and TCRbeta were prepared by 5'RACE using constant-segment primers, with sample barcodes and unique molecular identifiers added. Trizol reagent was used to extract RNA from every sample. Library amplification was performed in two PCR steps, and a second sample barcode and Illumina TruSeq adapters were introduced in the second step. Libraries were sequenced on an Illumina NovaSeq with 2 x 150 bp paired-end reads. Concerning the study's data processing: Reads were demultiplexed and collapsed into UMI-guided consensus sequences with migec v1.2.7. Using mixcr v2.1.11, UMI consensuses were aligned to TRA and TRB V and J templates and then assembled into clonotypes. A clonotype was counted as expanded or contracted only if both edgeR and NoisET called the change significant, with noise models trained on biological replicates. For edgeR calls, the cutoffs were a false discovery rate-adjusted p below 0.01 and a log2 fold-change threshold of 1. As an exploratory analysis of dynamics, max-normalized trajectories of the 1000 most abundant clonotypes were examined with PCA combined with hierarchical clustering. Each responding clone was given a CD4 or CD8 phenotype based on the CD4+ and CD8+ repertoires, which had been sequenced separately. The public reads were run again by TCRdb, first through fastp at Q25 and then through MiXCR, and only productive beta chains were kept. Rows merge per CDR3 protein into single entries with the most common DNA and genes. The V and J calls shown here were made by TCRdb, not taken from the authors' results. The sample has roughly 40,000 distinct CDR3 sequences on record, 7.3% of them singletons. About 1.5% of the sample is held by the ten biggest clonotypes.

This sample was included in a study of T-cell memory formation after mild COVID-19 (dated by TCRdb to the early 2020s). The study in broad terms: Most TCR sequence clusters were specific to one of the two donors. Longitudinal TCRalpha and TCRbeta repertoire sequencing tracked T-cell clones expanding and contracting after mild COVID-19 in two donors. Two young, previously healthy adult volunteers, one female and one male, were included in the cohort. The investigation overall reported the following: SARS-CoV-2 specificity of the second-wave clones peaking on day 37 was not confirmed. Only a couple of mild cases were covered by the study, and larger cohorts that include severe cases with pre-infection samples were considered necessary. Balanced CD4/CD8 phenotypes were observed for clones contracting from day 15 to 85, whereas a bias towards CD4+ was observed for a second wave of clones expanding from day 15 to 37. The detection of some responding clones in pre-infection memory suggests that pre-existing cross-reactive memory T cells joined the SARS-CoV-2 response. Contracting CD4+ clones were located mainly in the CM and EM memory subsets, whereas CD8+ clones were found to be enriched in EMRA.

Ficoll-Paque density gradient centrifugation was used to isolate PBMCs. The source of this sequence is a man younger than 35 who had mild COVID-19 (a few samples of this study predate the infection). The sample titles of this study are shuffled in the database, so cell type and time point are left out; the donor was told from shared clones. The rearrangement combines TRBV4-1 with TRBJ1-2; TRBD1 fits 9 bases in the junction. Sequenced sample: PBMCs or a T cell subset sorted from them (not recorded which). The CDR3 region: CASSDGGTGKGYTF. The bases read TGCGCCAGCAGCGACGGGGGGACAGGGAAGGGCTACACCTTC.